Listed below are T cell receptor beta chains from one sample, sequenced in a study of cytomegalovirus exposure and HLA in healthy donors. TCRdb's table, derived via immunoSEQ multiplex PCR, lists solely in-frame clones and lacks some. The profile covers roughly 70,000 clones, with around 75% appearing a single time and 9.5% to 15% taken by the ten largest. What was sequenced was PBMCs. Every receptor here comes from a man aged 65-85 years in good health and CMV-seronegative. Both conserved end residues are part of each CDR3. D genes are given only for firm matches. Part of the rows lack a size; the others show once, few, many or a class for expanded clones.

clone_size j_call d_call v_call cdr3_aa cdr3_nt
few TRBJ2-3 TRBD2 TRBV11-2 CASSLVAGSDTQYF TGTGCCAGCAGCTTAGTAGCGGGTTCAGATACGCAGTATTTT
. TRBJ1-6 . TRBV19 CASQNTVNYNSPLHF TGTGCCAGCCAAAATACAGTAAACTATAATTCACCCCTCCACTTT
few TRBJ1-5 . TRBV4-1 CASSQDRQDVNQPQHF TGCGCCAGCAGCCAGGATCGACAGGACGTGAATCAGCCCCAGCATTTT
. TRBJ2-3 . TRBV19 CASSIGSPDTQYF TGTGCCAGTAGTATAGGTAGTCCAGATACGCAGTATTTT
. TRBJ2-4 . TRBV12-2 CASRLQQGRGAKNIQYF TGTGCAAGTCGCTTACAACAGGGGCGGGGAGCCAAAAACATTCAGTACTTC
. TRBJ2-7 TRBD2 TRBV6-1 CASTLAGAFLDEQYF TGTGCCAGCACCCTGGCGGGAGCCTTTCTCGACGAGCAGTACTTC
few TRBJ2-1 . TRBV6-5 CASSYSNRRRNEQFF TGTGCCAGCAGTTACTCTAACCGGCGGAGGAATGAGCAGTTCTTC
. TRBJ2-4 TRBD2 TRBV27 CASSFYRGGVNIQYF TGTGCCAGCAGTTTTTATAGGGGAGGGGTAAACATTCAGTACTTC
. TRBJ2-3 TRBD2 TRBV10-3 CAISGSAGVSDTQYF TGTGCCATCAGTGGATCAGCGGGAGTATCAGATACGCAGTATTTT
few TRBJ1-6 TRBD1 TRBV6-6 CAGGTGYLPLHF TGTGCCGGAGGGACAGGGTACTTACCCCTCCACTTT
. TRBJ2-3 . TRBV6-1 CASSEGVDTQYF TGTGCCAGCAGTGAAGGAGTAGATACGCAGTATTTT
many TRBJ2-5 . TRBV6-1 CASSEGRTQYF TGTGCCAGCAGTGAAGGGAGGACCCAGTACTTC
. TRBJ2-6 . TRBV7-6 CASSLFAGAGANVLTF TGTGCCAGCAGCTTATTTGCGGGGGCCGGGGCCAACGTCCTGACTTTC
few TRBJ2-7 TRBD1 TRBV28 CASSLTGSDEQYF TGTGCCAGCAGCTTGACAGGGAGTGACGAGCAGTACTTC
. TRBJ2-3 TRBD1 TRBV5-1 CASSPGQGAPDTQYF TGCGCCAGCAGCCCGGGACAGGGGGCCCCAGATACGCAGTATTTT
. TRBJ1-1 TRBD1 TRBV11-2 CASSLVGQGATEAFF TGTGCCAGCAGCTTAGTGGGGCAGGGGGCCACTGAAGCTTTCTTT
. TRBJ2-1 TRBD2 TRBV9 CASSVVPAGGEIEQFF TGTGCCAGCAGCGTAGTCCCAGCGGGGGGCGAAATTGAGCAGTTCTTC
. TRBJ2-4 . TRBV5-6 CASSLGGGLDIQYF TGTGCCAGCAGCTTGGGCGGAGGGCTGGACATTCAGTACTTC
. TRBJ1-1 . TRBV19 CASRSVGNTEAFF TGTGCCAGTAGATCGGTCGGGAACACTGAAGCTTTCTTT
. TRBJ1-1 . TRBV28 CASSSYTGNTEAFF TGTGCCAGCAGTTCGTACACAGGGAACACTGAAGCTTTCTTT
. TRBJ2-1 . TRBV11-2 CASSLGREQFF TGTGCCAGCAGCTTAGGGCGGGAGCAGTTCTTC
once TRBJ1-2 TRBD1 TRBV6-1 CASSASRGSHGYTF TGTGCCAGCAGCGCCTCCAGGGGGAGTCATGGCTACACCTTC
. TRBJ2-1 . TRBV19 CASSTLLNNEQFF TGTGCCAGTAGTACACTACTAAACAATGAGCAGTTCTTC
few TRBJ1-2 . TRBV6-6 CASDLGNNYGYTF TGTGCCAGCGACCTAGGAAATAACTATGGCTACACCTTC
once TRBJ2-7 . TRBV11-3 CASSLVSSHEQYF TGTGCCAGCAGCTTAGTCAGTTCCCACGAGCAGTACTTC
. TRBJ1-2 TRBD1 TRBV6-5 CASSYSRTGTLYGYTF TGTGCCAGCAGTTACTCCAGGACAGGGACCCTCTATGGCTACACCTTC
once TRBJ2-3 . TRBV19 CASREVMGGPSTDTQYF TGTGCCAGTAGGGAAGTCATGGGGGGACCGAGCACAGATACGCAGTATTTT
. TRBJ2-7 TRBD1 TRBV28 CASRQDRVRYEQYF TGTGCCAGCAGACAAGACAGGGTCCGATACGAGCAGTACTTC
few TRBJ2-5 TRBD1 TRBV5-5 CASSVTGERETQYF TGTGCCAGCAGTGTGACAGGGGAAAGGGAGACCCAGTACTTC
. TRBJ1-1 . TRBV25-1 CASSLVQDTEAFF TGTGCCAGCAGTTTAGTCCAAGACACTGAAGCTTTCTTT
. TRBJ1-2 . TRBV11-2 CASSPWGGRNYGYTF TGTGCCAGCAGCCCCTGGGGGGGGCGTAACTATGGCTACACCTTC
. TRBJ2-7 TRBD1 TRBV18 CASSQRGQGAGEQYF TGTGCCAGCTCACAACGGGGACAGGGGGCAGGGGAGCAGTACTTC
. TRBJ2-1 . TRBV5-8 CASARYNEQFF TGTGCCAGCGCCAGATATAATGAGCAGTTCTTC
few TRBJ2-7 . TRBV11-2 CASSLVAEPSYEQYF TGTGCCAGCAGCTTAGTGGCGGAGCCGTCATACGAGCAGTACTTC
. TRBJ1-3 . TRBV25-1 CASSAYRGNTIYF TGTGCCAGCAGTGCGTACAGGGGAAACACCATATATTTT
. TRBJ1-1 . TRBV27 CASSLRENTEAFF TGTGCCAGCAGTTTGAGGGAGAACACTGAAGCTTTCTTT
. TRBJ1-2 . TRBV6-1 CASSEQGGYTF TGTGCCAGCAGTGAACAGGGAGGTTACACCTTC
. TRBJ2-1 TRBD2 TRBV12-5 CASGLAPGLARSSYNEQFF TGTGCTAGTGGTTTGGCCCCGGGACTAGCGAGGAGCTCCTACAATGAGCAGTTCTTC
. TRBJ1-5 TRBD1 TRBV7-2 CASSRTGGTQPQHF TGTGCCAGCAGCCGGACAGGGGGCACTCAGCCCCAGCATTTT
. TRBJ1-4 TRBD1 TRBV30 CAWSQSTGGNEKLFF TGTGCCTGGAGTCAATCGACAGGGGGTAATGAAAAACTGTTTTTT
. TRBJ2-7 . TRBV18 CASSPNQGLSEQYF TGTGCCAGCTCACCAAACCAGGGATTATCCGAGCAGTACTTC
. TRBJ2-1 TRBD2 TRBV9 CASSVLAGAVGSYNEQFF TGTGCCAGCAGCGTCCTAGCGGGGGCTGTTGGATCCTACAATGAGCAGTTCTTC
. TRBJ1-2 TRBD1 TRBV5-1 CASSLDSRTGGYTF TGCGCCAGCAGCTTAGACTCGCGGACAGGGGGCTACACCTTC
. TRBJ2-2 . TRBV28 CASSPRGGELFF TGTGCCAGCAGTCCCAGGGGAGGGGAGCTGTTTTTT
. TRBJ1-2 . TRBV27 CASSSASITRGYTF TGTGCCAGCAGTTCCGCCTCTATAACTAGGGGCTACACCTTC
. TRBJ1-1 . TRBV5-1 CASSSELLDSGTEAFF TGCGCCAGCAGCTCCGAGCTGTTGGACAGTGGCACTGAAGCTTTCTTT
few TRBJ2-7 . TRBV5-1 CASSRGDLGEQYF TGCGCCAGCAGCCGCGGGGACCTCGGTGAGCAGTACTTC
. TRBJ1-1 . TRBV19 CASSIGQKNTEAFF TGTGCCAGTAGTATAGGCCAGAAGAACACTGAAGCTTTCTTT
. TRBJ1-5 TRBD1 TRBV10-3 CAISRDSLNQPQHF TGTGCCATCAGCCGGGACAGCTTAAATCAGCCCCAGCATTTT
. TRBJ2-7 . TRBV6-4 CASSDSRGFWRGPTYEQYF TGTGCCAGCAGTGACTCGAGAGGGTTCTGGCGGGGGCCCACCTACGAGCAGTACTTC
. TRBJ2-7 TRBD1 TRBV7-9 CASTTRRGQGSYEQYF TGTGCCAGCACCACTCGACGGGGACAGGGTTCCTACGAGCAGTACTTC
. TRBJ2-3 . TRBV4-3 CASSQAWTTTDTQYF TGCGCCAGCAGCCAAGCCTGGACTACCACAGATACGCAGTATTTT
. TRBJ2-1 . TRBV2 CASSDPAGSDNEQFF TGTGCCAGCAGTGATCCGGCAGGGTCAGACAATGAGCAGTTCTTC
. TRBJ1-3 . TRBV29-1 CSVGLSGNTIYF TGCAGCGTTGGTCTCTCTGGAAACACCATATATTTT
. TRBJ1-6 . TRBV30 CAWSPGESYNSPLHF TGTGCCTGGAGTCCAGGGGAATCCTATAATTCACCCCTCCACTTT
. TRBJ2-1 TRBD1 TRBV7-7 CASSSGQANNEQFF TGTGCTAGCAGCTCGGGACAGGCCAACAATGAGCAGTTCTTC
few TRBJ1-4 TRBD1 TRBV6-6 CASREGTGREKLFF TGTGCCAGCAGAGAAGGGACAGGCCGAGAAAAACTGTTTTTT
. TRBJ1-2 . TRBV5-6 CASSQRRRRSDYGYTF TGTGCCAGCAGTCAAAGGCGCAGGAGGTCGGACTATGGCTACACCTTC
. TRBJ2-3 TRBD2 TRBV5-1 CASSFGLVDTQYF TGCGCCAGCAGCTTCGGACTAGTGGATACGCAGTATTTT
. TRBJ1-5 . TRBV6-5 CASSSTDSNQPQHF TGTGCCAGCAGTTCGACAGATAGCAATCAGCCCCAGCATTTT